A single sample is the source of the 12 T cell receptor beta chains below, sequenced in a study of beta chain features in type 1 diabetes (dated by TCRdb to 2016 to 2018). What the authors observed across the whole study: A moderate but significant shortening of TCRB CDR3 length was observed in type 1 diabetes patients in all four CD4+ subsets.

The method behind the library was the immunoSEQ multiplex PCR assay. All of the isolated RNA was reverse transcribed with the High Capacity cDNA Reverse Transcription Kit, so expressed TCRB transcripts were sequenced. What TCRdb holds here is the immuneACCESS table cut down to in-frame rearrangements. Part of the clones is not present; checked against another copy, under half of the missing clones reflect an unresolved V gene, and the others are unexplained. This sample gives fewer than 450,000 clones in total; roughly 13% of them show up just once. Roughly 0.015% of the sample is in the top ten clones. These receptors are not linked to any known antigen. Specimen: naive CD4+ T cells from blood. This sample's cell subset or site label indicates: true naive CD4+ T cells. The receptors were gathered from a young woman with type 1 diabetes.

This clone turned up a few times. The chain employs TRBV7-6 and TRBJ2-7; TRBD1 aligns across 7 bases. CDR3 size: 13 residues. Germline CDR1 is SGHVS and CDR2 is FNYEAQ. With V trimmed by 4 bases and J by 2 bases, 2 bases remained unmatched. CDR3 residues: CASSSGQTYEQYF. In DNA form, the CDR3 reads TGTGCCAGCAGCTCGGGACAGACCTACGAGCAGTACTTC. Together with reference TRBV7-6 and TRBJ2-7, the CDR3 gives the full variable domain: GAGVSQSPRYKVTKRGQDVALRCDPISGHVSLYWYRQALGQGPEFLTYFNYEAQQDKSGLPNDRFSAERPEGSISTLTIQRTEQRDSAMYRCASSSGQTYEQYFGPGTRLTVT.

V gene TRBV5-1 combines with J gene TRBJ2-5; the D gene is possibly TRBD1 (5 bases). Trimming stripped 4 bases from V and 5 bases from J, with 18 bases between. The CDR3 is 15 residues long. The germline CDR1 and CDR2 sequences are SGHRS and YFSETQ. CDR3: CASSIRQNQAETQYF. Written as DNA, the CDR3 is TGCGCCAGCAGCATCAGACAGAACCAAGCGGAGACCCAGTACTTC. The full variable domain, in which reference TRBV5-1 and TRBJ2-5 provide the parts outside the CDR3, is KAGVTQTPRYLIKTRGQQVTLSCSPISGHRSVSWYQQTPGQGLQFLFEYFSETQRNKGNFPGRFSGRQFSNSRSEMNVSTLELGDSALYLCASSIRQNQAETQYFGPGTRLLVL.

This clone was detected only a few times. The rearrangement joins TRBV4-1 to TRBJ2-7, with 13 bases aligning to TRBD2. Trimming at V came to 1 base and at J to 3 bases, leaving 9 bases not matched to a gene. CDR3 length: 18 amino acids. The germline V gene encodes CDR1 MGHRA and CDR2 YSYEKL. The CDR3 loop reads CASSQGLAGGPRHYEQYF. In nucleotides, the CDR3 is TGCGCCAGCAGCCAAGGACTAGCGGGAGGCCCACGCCACTACGAGCAGTACTTC.

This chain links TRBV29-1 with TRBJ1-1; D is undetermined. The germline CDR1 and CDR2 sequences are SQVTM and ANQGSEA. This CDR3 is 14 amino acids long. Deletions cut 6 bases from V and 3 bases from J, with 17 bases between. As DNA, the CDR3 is TGCAGCGTCGGATGGGCCAAATCGGACACTGAAGCTTTCTTT. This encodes CSVGWAKSDTEAFF.

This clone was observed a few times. The CDR3 DNA reads TGTGCCAGCAGCGTAGAGGCGGGAGCGGCCCTATATGAGACCCAGTACTTC. The encoded protein is CASSVEAGAALYETQYF. J is TRBJ2-5 and V is TRBV9; 7 bases map to TRBD2. This CDR3 has 17 residues. Germline values: CDR1 SGDLS, CDR2 YYNGEE. Unmatched junction bases numbered 13, after V lost 0 bases and J lost 5 bases.

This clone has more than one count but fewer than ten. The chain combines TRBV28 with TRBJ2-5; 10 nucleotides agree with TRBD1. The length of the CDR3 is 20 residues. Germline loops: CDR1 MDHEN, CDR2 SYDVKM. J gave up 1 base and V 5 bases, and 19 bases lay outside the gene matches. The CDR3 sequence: CASSTYRDRGRLGFQETQYF. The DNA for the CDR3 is TGTGCCAGCAGTACCTACCGGGACAGGGGAAGGCTGGGGTTCCAAGAGACCCAGTACTTC.

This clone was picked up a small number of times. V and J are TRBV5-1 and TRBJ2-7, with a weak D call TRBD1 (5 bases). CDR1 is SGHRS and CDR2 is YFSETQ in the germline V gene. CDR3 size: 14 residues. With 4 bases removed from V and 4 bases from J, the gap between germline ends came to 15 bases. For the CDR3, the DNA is TGCGCCAGCAGCCCTTCGACAGATGCATACGAGCAGTACTTC. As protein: CASSPSTDAYEQYF.

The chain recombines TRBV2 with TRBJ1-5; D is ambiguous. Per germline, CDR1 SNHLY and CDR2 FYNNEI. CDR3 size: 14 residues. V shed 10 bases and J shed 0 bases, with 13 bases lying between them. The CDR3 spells CATSSTTSNQPQHF. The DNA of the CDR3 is TGTGCCACCTCGTCGACAACTAGCAATCAGCCCCAGCATTTT.

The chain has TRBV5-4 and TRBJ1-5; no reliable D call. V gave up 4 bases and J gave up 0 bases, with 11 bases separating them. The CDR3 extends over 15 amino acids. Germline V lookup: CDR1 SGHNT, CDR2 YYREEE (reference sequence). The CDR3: CASSTRGISNQPQHF. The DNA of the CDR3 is TGTGCCAGCAGCACCCGGGGAATTAGCAATCAGCCCCAGCATTTT.

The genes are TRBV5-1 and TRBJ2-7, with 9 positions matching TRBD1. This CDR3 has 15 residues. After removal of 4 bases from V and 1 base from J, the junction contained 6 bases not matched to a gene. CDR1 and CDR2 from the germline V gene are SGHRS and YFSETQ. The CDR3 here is CASSPGTGQSYEQYF. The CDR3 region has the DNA TGCGCCAGCAGCCCGGGGACAGGGCAGTCCTACGAGCAGTACTTC. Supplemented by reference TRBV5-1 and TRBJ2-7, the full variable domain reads KAGVTQTPRYLIKTRGQQVTLSCSPISGHRSVSWYQQTPGQGLQFLFEYFSETQRNKGNFPGRFSGRQFSNSRSEMNVSTLELGDSALYLCASSPGTGQSYEQYFGPGTRLTVT.

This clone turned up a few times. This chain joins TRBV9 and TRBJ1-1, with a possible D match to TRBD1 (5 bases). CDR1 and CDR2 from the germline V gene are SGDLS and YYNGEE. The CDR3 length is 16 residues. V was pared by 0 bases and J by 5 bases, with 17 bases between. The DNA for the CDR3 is TGTGCCAGCAGCGTAGGGGCCCCCGGGGGTATAACTGAAGCTTTCTTT. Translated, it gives CASSVGAPGGITEAFF.

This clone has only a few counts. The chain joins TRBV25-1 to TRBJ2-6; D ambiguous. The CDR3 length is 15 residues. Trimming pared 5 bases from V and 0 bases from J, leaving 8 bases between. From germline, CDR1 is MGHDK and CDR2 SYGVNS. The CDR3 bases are TGTGCCAGCAGTTTAACCTACTCTGGGGCCAACGTCCTGACTTTC. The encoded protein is CASSLTYSGANVLTF.